The 24 T cell receptor beta chains listed next were all sequenced from one sample in a study of cytomegalovirus exposure and HLA in healthy donors. PCR used 60 Vbeta primers and 13 Jbeta primers. Sequenced by immunoSEQ multiplex PCR; TCRdb stores in-frame clones only, minus some. The sample includes 150,000 to 200,000 clones, approximately 59% seen only once; the top ten take roughly 2.9%. The specimen was PBMCs. These receptors came from a man aged 35 to 55 in good health and CMV-seronegative.

V and J are TRBV7-3 and TRBJ2-2; no clear D gene. The CDR3 has 13 amino acids. V was trimmed by 6 bases and J by 6 bases, leaving 11 bases between them. CDR1 and CDR2 (germline): SGHTA, FQGTGA. Here the CDR3 DNA reads TGTGCCAGCAGTTCTCGGGTCGCCGGGGAGCTGTTTTTT. This translates into CASSSRVAGELFF.

The chain couples TRBV9 to TRBJ1-5; D may be TRBD1 (5 bases). CDR3 length equals 14 residues. Germline V gene data show CDR1 as SGDLS and CDR2 as YYNGEE. Trimming left V 0 bases short and J 10 bases short, with 14 bases between. The CDR3 bases are TGTGCCAGCAGCGTAGACGGGTCCGGGGGACCCCAGCATTTT. Residues: CASSVDGSGGPQHF. Together with reference TRBV9 and TRBJ1-5, the CDR3 gives the full variable domain: DSGVTQTPKHLITATGQRVTLRCSPRSGDLSVYWYQQSLDQGLQFLIQYYNGEERAKGNILERFSAQQFPDLHSELNLSSLELGDSALYFCASSVDGSGGPQHFGDGTRLSIL.

This chain uses TRBV10-3 with TRBJ2-1, with a possible D match to TRBD1 (6 bases). The CDR3 spans 14 residues. V was clipped by 4 bases and J by 5 bases, with 12 bases between them. Germline CDR1 is ENHRY and CDR2 is SYGVKD. This CDR3 is CAISAQQGNNEQFF. The CDR3 DNA is TGTGCCATCAGTGCCCAACAGGGCAACAATGAGCAGTTCTTC.

The CDR3 protein is CASSLVLPRLPRGTQYF. CDR3 in DNA: TGTGCCAGCAGCTTAGTTTTGCCTAGATTGCCGCGTGGTACGCAGTATTTT. The genes are TRBV7-2 and TRBJ2-3; no definite D call. Germline V gene data show CDR1 as SGHTA and CDR2 as FQGNSA. The CDR3 extends over 17 amino acids. V lost 1 base and J 8 bases, leaving 22 bases between the germline ends.

This chain links TRBV7-9 with TRBJ2-7; the match to TRBD1 covers 8 bases. Germline-derived CDR1 and CDR2 are SEHNR and FQNEAQ (reference sequence). After removal of 5 bases from V and 3 bases from J, the junction contained 6 bases not matched to a gene. The CDR3 loop spans 14 amino acids. CDR3 sequence reads: CASSPGQGHYEQYF. The CDR3 DNA reads as TGTGCCAGCAGCCCAGGACAGGGTCACTACGAGCAGTACTTC.

This clone appeared a few times. The J gene is TRBJ2-1, the V gene TRBV15; TRBD2 agrees at 11 bases. Germline assignment: CDR1 LNHNV and CDR2 YYDKDF (reference sequence). V dropped 6 bases and J dropped 3; count of bases not matched to a gene: 4. This CDR3 comprises 15 residues. CDR3 in DNA: TGTGCCACCAGGACCGGGACTAGCGGCTACAATGAGCAGTTCTTC. Translating gives CATRTGTSGYNEQFF.

V and J are TRBV5-8 and TRBJ2-5, with D maybe TRBD2 (5 bases). Germline V gene sequence: CDR1 SGHTS, CDR2 YDEGEE. The CDR3 is 12 residues long. Trimming stripped 4 bases from V and 6 bases from J, with 10 bases between. The CDR3 here is CASSQDSQTQYF. The CDR3, as DNA: TGTGCCAGCAGCCAGGACTCGCAGACCCAGTACTTC.

The chain has TRBV5-6 and TRBJ1-5; TRBD1 might be the D (6 bases). CDR3 length: 14 residues. The germline V gene encodes CDR1 SGHDT and CDR2 YYEEEE. V was cut by 2 bases and J by 8 bases, with 14 bases left in between. In DNA, the CDR3 is TGTGCCAGCAGCTTACAGGGCTTGTTTGAGCCCCAGCATTTT. Translated: CASSLQGLFEPQHF.

The rearrangement joins TRBV28 to TRBJ2-7; D may be TRBD1 (5 bases). Trimming removed 7 bases at V and 5 bases at J, with 18 bases between. The CDR3 length is 14 residues. The V gene's germline CDR1 is MDHEN and CDR2 SYDVKM. The CDR3 is CASKTGNLVHEQYF. CDR3 sequence (DNA): TGTGCCAGCAAAACAGGAAACTTGGTTCACGAGCAGTACTTC.

The rearrangement links TRBV4-2 to TRBJ1-2, with D possibly being TRBD1 (6 bases). V lost 0 bases and J lost 0, with 11 bases in between. Looked up from germline, CDR1 is LGHNA and CDR2 is YNFKEQ. This CDR3 region has 16 residues. CDR3: CASSQETGRTNYGYTF. The CDR3 nucleotides are TGTGCCAGCAGCCAAGAGACAGGACGGACTAACTATGGCTACACCTTC.

The gene calls are TRBV19 and TRBJ1-1; no definite D call. There are 13 residues in the CDR3. Germline V gene data show CDR1 as LNHDA and CDR2 as SQIVND (reference sequence). V lost 7 bases and J 4 bases, leaving 13 bases between the germline ends. CDR3 sequence reads: CASIYAPGTEAFF. The CDR3 DNA reads TGTGCCAGTATTTATGCCCCCGGCACTGAAGCTTTCTTT.

CDR3 DNA sequence: TGTGCCAGCAGGCCCTCCGGGACAGGCAATTCACCCCTCCACTTT. Protein product: CASRPSGTGNSPLHF. V usage is TRBV6-1 and J usage is TRBJ1-6; 8 bases line up with TRBD1. Germline CDR1 reads MNHNS; CDR2 reads SASEGT. J gave up 7 bases and V 6 bases, and 8 bases lay outside the gene matches. This CDR3 spans 15 amino acids.

The J gene is TRBJ1-4, the V gene TRBV6-5; 9 bases map to TRBD1. The V and J ends lost 4 bases and 8 bases, in that order; junction bases with no gene match: 5. The CDR3 is 14 residues long. The V gene's germline CDR1 is MNHEY and CDR2 SVGAGI. The CDR3 here is CASSSGQGGEKLFF. Here the CDR3 DNA reads TGTGCCAGCAGTTCGGGACAGGGCGGGGAAAAACTGTTTTTT.

The chain uses TRBV27 and TRBJ1-1; perhaps TRBD1 as D (6 bases). CDR3 length equals 15 residues. CDR1 is MNHEY and CDR2 is SMNVEV in the germline V gene (reference sequence). The V gene lost 8 bases and the J gene lost 4 bases, with 20 bases spanning the gap. The CDR3 spells CASALGDTVGTEAFF. Here the CDR3 DNA reads TGTGCCAGCGCTTTAGGGGACACGGTAGGCACTGAAGCTTTCTTT.

This clone was seen only a few times. The J gene is TRBJ2-3, the V gene TRBV6-5, with 7 positions matching TRBD1. CDR1 MNHEY and CDR2 SVGAGI come from the germline V gene. V shed 0 bases and J 2 bases; nucleotides not matched to a gene: 2. The CDR3 extends over 15 amino acids. The CDR3 DNA follows: TGTGCCAGCAGTTACTCGACAGGGCTCACAGATACGCAGTATTTT. Translation gives CASSYSTGLTDTQYF.

This rearrangement joins TRBV19 to TRBJ2-5; D is ambiguous. Trimming removed 1 base at V and 0 bases at J, with 12 bases between. The CDR3 spans 16 residues. From germline, CDR1 is LNHDA and CDR2 SQIVND (reference sequence). DNA of the CDR3: TGTGCCAGTAGTATAGCTGCGACAACGTACCAAGAGACCCAGTACTTC. Amino acid sequence: CASSIAATTYQETQYF.

Details on this clone: Other nucleotide sequences from this sample produce the same CDR3. The chain recombines TRBV5-1 with TRBJ2-2; D is perhaps TRBD1 (7 bases). This CDR3 contains 15 residues. V was cut by 0 bases and J by 4 bases, with 10 bases left in between. The germline CDR1 and CDR2 sequences are SGHRS and YFSETQ. In DNA form, the CDR3 reads TGCGCCAGCAGCTTGGGGCAGGGGGGCACCGGGGAGCTGTTTTTT. The encoded protein is CASSLGQGGTGELFF. The variable domain in full, with the rest retrieved from reference TRBV5-1 and TRBJ2-2, is KAGVTQTPRYLIKTRGQQVTLSCSPISGHRSVSWYQQTPGQGLQFLFEYFSETQRNKGNFPGRFSGRQFSNSRSEMNVSTLELGDSALYLCASSLGQGGTGELFFGEGSRLTVL.

This sequence joins TRBV19 and TRBJ1-6, with D perhaps matching TRBD1 (5 bases). CDR1 and CDR2 (germline): LNHDA, SQIVND (reference sequence). The length of the CDR3 is 15 residues. The germline V and J ends were trimmed by 4 bases and 3 bases, with 10 bases remaining between them. CDR3 protein: CASSTAGRYNSPLHF. The CDR3, as DNA: TGTGCCAGTAGTACTGCGGGACGCTATAATTCACCCCTCCACTTT.

This clone came up a few times. The CDR3 protein is CASSPRESYGANVLTF. The CDR3 coding sequence is TGTGCCAGCAGCCCTCGGGAGAGTTATGGGGCCAACGTCCTGACTTTC. The chain combines TRBV14 with TRBJ2-6, with D possibly being TRBD2 (6 bases). V gave up 4 bases and J gave up 3 bases, with 13 bases separating them. Germline loops: CDR1 SGHDN, CDR2 FVKESK. The CDR3 is made up of 16 amino acids.

This sequence joins TRBV6-5 and TRBJ2-7, with a weak D call TRBD1 (5 bases). This CDR3 contains 12 residues. Germline V lookup: CDR1 MNHEY, CDR2 SVGAGI. Between the trimmed V and J ends, which lost 4 bases and 6 bases, there was a span of 10 bases. The CDR3, as DNA: TGTGCCAGCAGTTGGGGCCAGGGCGAGCAGTACTTC. Protein sequence: CASSWGQGEQYF.

The chain recombines TRBV6-1 with TRBJ1-2, with D possibly matching TRBD1 (5 bases). From germline, CDR1 is MNHNS and CDR2 SASEGT. This CDR3 spans 13 amino acids. Trimming stripped 7 bases from V and 4 bases from J, with 13 bases between. In DNA form, the CDR3 reads TGTGCCAGCAACCCCGACAGATCCTATGGCTACACCTTC. This translates into CASNPDRSYGYTF.

J is TRBJ2-2 and V is TRBV29-1; possible D gene TRBD2, 6 bases. The CDR3 sequence is 13 residues long. CDR1 and CDR2 (germline): SQVTM, ANQGSEA. Trimming left V 4 bases short and J 6 bases short, with 12 bases between. This CDR3 is CSVAGLMAGELFF. The CDR3 coding sequence is TGCAGCGTTGCCGGACTAATGGCCGGGGAGCTGTTTTTT.

This clone was counted a few times. The chain uses TRBV5-1 and TRBJ2-5; TRBD2 agrees at 7 bases. The CDR3 length is 13 residues. The ends lost 1 base at V and 5 bases at J; junction bases unmatched: 2. CDR1 is SGHRS and CDR2 is YFSETQ in the germline V gene. Written as DNA, the CDR3 is TGCGCCAGCAGCTTGAGGGAGGGGGAGACCCAGTACTTC. This translates into CASSLREGETQYF.

This clone was seen more than once but under ten times. The CDR3 spells CASEGALQRWDQPQHF. DNA for the CDR3: TGTGCCAGCGAGGGGGCCTTACAGCGATGGGATCAGCCCCAGCATTTT. The rearrangement uses TRBV6-6 and TRBJ1-5; 7 bases match TRBD1. V was clipped by 8 bases and J by 5 bases; unmatched bases: 15. The CDR3 is 16 residues long. Germline CDR1 and CDR2: MNHNY and SVGAGI (reference sequence).